This T cell receptor (beta chain) was sequenced during a study of T cell responses to AZD1222 COVID-19 vaccine (dated by TCRdb to about 2021). Regarding the research as a whole: AZD1222 recipients with second doses at about 4 weeks or about 12 weeks were pooled, because spike-specific TCR depth and breadth did not differ between schedules. A total of approximately 240 trial participants underwent TCR sequencing, of whom some 210 received two doses of AZD1222 and about 25 received two doses of the MenACWY control vaccine. Enrollment into the trials was organized by age into subgroups of 18-55, 56-69 and 70-plus years, and those subgroups contained roughly 150, 30 and 60 TCR-sequenced participants, respectively. Study-wide findings and limitations: Participants were mostly white British, with more females than males. The authors suggested clonal diversity may have been underestimated. A significant rise in spike-specific TCR breadth and depth was observed after two AZD1222 doses relative to day 0 and relative to MenACWY recipients. Conclusions about previously exposed vaccinees are limited because only a handful of AZD1222 recipients were SARS-CoV-2 seropositive at baseline. The whole spike protein was spanned by vaccine-associated CD4 TCRs, and dominant responses were seen in regions 160-218 and 743-854. Because no samples from the day 14 peak response were available, repertoires could be characterized only after the peak T cell response. Nearly half of unique spike-specific TCRs reportedly recognized epitopes outside regions mutated in the B.1.351 and B.1.1.7 variants. In the small 56-69-year group, the increase in depth fell short of significance, most likely because of low power.

The CDR1 and CDR2 encoded by the germline V gene (reference sequence) are MNHEY and SMNVEV. V ends up 5 bases short and J 9 bases short, with an unmatched junction base count of 13. CDR3 length: 15 amino acids, cysteine to phenylalanine. Left in the record is the CDR3 DNA by itself, 45 bases read in frame from the first base. Turning to this clone: The antigen this receptor binds is unknown. No per-base quality is available; no much larger clone lies one base away.

The CDR3 regions of human TCRbeta chains were analyzed by immunosequencing. On the authors' methods: TCRs in the repertoires were matched against a reference library of SARS-CoV-2-specific TCRs that had been generated with the MIRA antigen-specificity platform. Breadth was defined as the fraction of unique TCRs that were SARS-CoV-2-associated. Depth was defined as the fraction of total T cells that were SARS-CoV-2-associated. Each spike-specific TCR was assigned to its reactive spike region and to a CD4 or CD8 class using the MIRA data. Log10-transformed breadth and depth values were compared by one-way ANOVA with Sidak's multiple comparisons tests. This is the immuneACCESS table as TCRdb keeps it, with only in-frame sequences that have V and J called. A part of the clones is gone; compared with another copy, unresolved V genes explain less than half, and the rest is unexplained. That table gives V, J and clone size, and the DNA gave D and trimming. In this sample the table shows some 130,000 clones, 91% of which occur a single time. The ten largest clones represent roughly 2.8% of the sample.

Per the publication, the time point label means: baseline before first vaccination. The vaccinee samples were drawn from two UK trials, COV001 and COV002, one of which was a single-blind randomized controlled phase 2/3 trial testing AZD1222 (ChAdOx1 nCoV-19) in healthy adults. Trial participant PBMC samples were collected at day 0 and day 28 after the second dose for TCRbeta chain sequencing. The specimen comprised peripheral blood, sampled on day 0 of AZD1222 vaccination. Recombination linked TRBV27 to TRBJ2-1; TRBD1 agrees with 7 junctional bases. The sequence came from an adult in good health. At the DNA level, the sequence is TGTGCCAGCAGTCCCGCCGGGACAGTCGTGATTGAGCAGTTCTTC. Its protein is CASSPAGTVVIEQFF.